A single sample gave rise to the 27 T cell receptor beta chains below, sequenced in a study of a mutant IDH1 vaccine in newly diagnosed glioma. The sample's time point: baseline, week 1 (first vaccination visit). Regarding treatment: pre-vaccination baseline after standard-of-care therapy. Using immunoSEQ multiplex PCR, the repertoire was profiled, and TCRdb retains in-frame clones only, with some absent. The sample includes 40,000 or so clones, under 80% seen only once; the top ten take just over 9%. The sequences come from PBMCs, collected from a glioma patient treated with radiotherapy, temozolomide or both. Every receptor here comes from a man aged 40-49 years with glioma. Some clones in this sample may be carry-over from other donors' samples.

The CDR3 sequence: CASSQIGSGTEAFF. The CDR3 coding sequence is TGTGCCAGCAGCCAAATAGGGAGTGGGACTGAAGCTTTCTTT. The chain employs TRBV14 and TRBJ1-1, with D uncertain. V lost 2 bases and J 5 bases, leaving 12 bases between the germline ends. The length of the CDR3 is 14 residues. Germline values: CDR1 SGHDN, CDR2 FVKESK.

This chain connects TRBV4-3 to TRBJ2-1; 9 nucleotides match TRBD1. Germline lookup yields CDR1 LGHNA and CDR2 YSLEER. This CDR3 is 15 amino acids long. The junction had 8 bases not matched to a gene; V was cut back by 5 bases and J by 6 bases. This CDR3 reads CASSAGTGFFNEQFF. The CDR3 nucleotides are TGCGCCAGCAGCGCCGGGACAGGGTTTTTCAATGAGCAGTTCTTC.

This clone was seen a single time. One end of the junction fails to match germline, which may point to a read error. The chain uses TRBV30 and TRBJ1-6; possibly TRBD1 for D (6 bases). This CDR3 comprises 19 residues. CDR1 and CDR2 (germline): GTSNPN, SVGIG (reference sequence). CDR3 region: CAWSAHPPLPGQYTSPLHF. The CDR3 DNA reads TGTGCCTGGAGTGCGCACCCTCCACTTCCCGGACAGTATACTTCACCCCTCCACTTT.

This rearrangement joins TRBV5-1 to TRBJ1-4; 8 bases match TRBD1. V lost 7 bases to trimming and J lost 7 bases; unmatched junction nucleotides: 12. CDR3 length equals 15 residues. Germline V gives CDR1 SGHRS, CDR2 YFSETQ. This CDR3 is CASGLYSGTGEKLFF. The CDR3 DNA reads as TGCGCCAGCGGTCTATATTCCGGGACAGGTGAAAAACTGTTTTTT.

The rearrangement joins TRBV6-1 to TRBJ2-4, with 9 nucleotides matching TRBD1. Germline loops: CDR1 MNHNS, CDR2 SASEGT. The CDR3 extends over 19 amino acids. Trimming at V came to 4 bases and at J to 0 bases, leaving 13 bases not matched to a gene. The chain's CDR3 is CASSGTRDRAFPAKNIQYF. In DNA form, the CDR3 reads TGTGCCAGCAGTGGGACACGGGACAGGGCGTTTCCAGCCAAAAACATTCAGTACTTC.

J is TRBJ1-3 and V is TRBV7-2, with D unresolved. The CDR3 is made up of 13 amino acids. Trimming left V 3 bases short and J 2 bases short, with 5 bases between. The germline CDR1 and CDR2 sequences are SGHTA and FQGNSA. CDR3 DNA: TGTGCCAGCAGCTTCGACACTGGAAACACCATATATTTT. Its translation: CASSFDTGNTIYF.

The chain uses TRBV5-4 and TRBJ2-5; 9 nucleotides line up with TRBD2. The CDR3 is made up of 14 amino acids. J lost 5 bases, V lost 4 bases, and 6 bases had no gene match. Germline V gives CDR1 SGHNT, CDR2 YYREEE (reference sequence). The DNA for the CDR3 is TGTGCCAGCAGCACAGGGACTAGCAGGGAGACCCAGTACTTC. This gives the protein CASSTGTSRETQYF.

The gene calls are TRBV5-6 and TRBJ1-4, with a possible D match to TRBD1 (5 bases). Deletions cut 4 bases from V and 6 bases from J, with 13 bases between. CDR1 is SGHDT, CDR2 YYEEEE, per germline. The CDR3 is 14 amino acids. CDR3 protein: CASSRGPPHEKLFF. The CDR3, as DNA: TGTGCCAGCAGCCGGGGACCACCTCATGAAAAACTGTTTTTT.

This clone was counted a single time. This chain uses TRBV7-6 with TRBJ2-3, with D possibly TRBD1 on 8 matching bases. There are 16 residues in the CDR3. Trimming pared 5 bases from V and 2 bases from J, leaving 17 bases between. Germline CDR1 SGHVS, CDR2 FNYEAQ. CDR3 residues: CASSPGGGGLTDTQYF. For the CDR3, the DNA is TGTGCCAGCAGCCCAGGGGGCGGGGGCCTCACAGATACGCAGTATTTT.

CDR3 sequence reads: CSAGASEQFF. DNA for the CDR3: TGCAGTGCTGGCGCCAGTGAGCAGTTCTTC. The rearrangement links TRBV20-1 to TRBJ2-1; unclear D gene. Trimming cost V 5 bases and J 9 bases, with 8 bases left between them. The CDR3 spans 10 residues. In germline, CDR1 is DFQATT, CDR2 SNEGSKA (reference sequence).

The chain uses TRBV29-1 and TRBJ2-1, with D unclear. V dropped 2 bases and J dropped 1 base, with 6 bases sitting between them. Germline V CDR1 and CDR2: SQVTM, ANQGSEA. This CDR3 has 13 residues. DNA of the CDR3: TGCAGCGTTGAACCCAGTTCCTACAATGAGCAGTTCTTC. Its translation: CSVEPSSYNEQFF.

This clone counts as medium-sized. The chain recombines TRBV7-8 with TRBJ2-7, with TRBD2 matching over 9 bases. V gave up 4 bases and J gave up 4 bases; unmatched junction bases: 11. CDR1 and CDR2 from the germline V gene are SGHVS and FQNEAQ. The CDR3 is 16 residues long. CDR3 sequence (DNA): TGTGCCAGCAGCTCCGCGGGGGGGCCTACTAAATACGAGCAGTACTTC. Translation gives CASSSAGGPTKYEQYF.

The chain carries TRBV5-1 and TRBJ2-1, with TRBD2 as a possible D gene (5 bases). The CDR3 sequence is 15 residues long. Between the trimmed V and J ends, which lost 4 bases and 10 bases, there was a span of 21 bases. Looked up from germline, CDR1 is SGHRS and CDR2 is YFSETQ. The CDR3 DNA reads as TGCGCCAGCAGCCCCTCTCTAGCTTTCAATGTGGAGCAGTTCTTC. It specifies CASSPSLAFNVEQFF.

The gene calls are TRBV5-5 and TRBJ1-4, with D maybe TRBD1 (5 bases). The germline gives CDR1 SGHKS, CDR2 YYEKEE (reference sequence). The CDR3 covers 14 residues. Trimming left V 0 bases short and J 8 bases short, with 11 bases between. The CDR3 region has the DNA TGTGCCAGCAGCTTGGTAGGGACCCGGGAAAAACTGTTTTTT. This sequence encodes CASSLVGTREKLFF.

The rearrangement links TRBV18 to TRBJ1-2; 10 positions agree with TRBD1. CDR3 length equals 15 residues. V lost 6 bases and J lost 7; bases outside the gene matches: 11. Germline V CDR1 and CDR2: KGHSH, LQKENI. In nucleotides, the CDR3 is TGTGCCAGCTCGCCCACCGGGACAGGGGATCGTGGCTACACCTTC. As protein: CASSPTGTGDRGYTF.

The chain is built from TRBV7-9 and TRBJ2-3; 7 nucleotides match TRBD2. CDR1 and CDR2 (germline): SEHNR, FQNEAQ (reference sequence). CDR3 size: 17 residues. Unmatched junction bases numbered 13, after V lost 4 bases and J lost 3 bases. CDR3 DNA sequence: TGTGCCAGCAGCTCTAGTGGTAGGCGGGGGTTGACAGATACGCAGTATTTT. Translation: CASSSSGRRGLTDTQYF.

This clone ranks as medium-sized. The J gene is TRBJ1-1, the V gene TRBV5-1; the D gene is possibly TRBD1 (6 bases). Germline V gene sequence: CDR1 SGHRS, CDR2 YFSETQ. V was cut by 0 bases and J by 4 bases, with 13 bases left in between. The CDR3 spans 15 residues. This chain's CDR3 is CASSLAGGLGTEAFF. Written as DNA, the CDR3 is TGCGCCAGCAGCTTGGCCGGGGGGCTGGGCACTGAAGCTTTCTTT.

The V and J genes are TRBV6-1 and TRBJ1-6; TRBD1 is a possible D gene (5 bases). V lost 5 bases and J 10 bases, leaving 18 bases between the germline ends. This CDR3 is built from 15 residues. Germline V gene data show CDR1 as MNHNS and CDR2 as SASEGT. CDR3 nucleotide sequence: TGTGCCAGCAGTAGGGGAGAACAGAGGGGATCACCCCTCCACTTT. Translated, it gives CASSRGEQRGSPLHF.

The chain is built from TRBV7-9 and TRBJ1-4, with D uncertain. CDR1 and CDR2 from the germline V gene are SEHNR and FQNEAQ (reference sequence). There are 14 residues in the CDR3. V was pared by 2 bases and J by 3 bases, with 7 bases between. The CDR3 DNA reads as TGTGCCAGCAGCTTAAGCCGGTCTAATGAAAAACTGTTTTTT. This translates into CASSLSRSNEKLFF.

This chain connects TRBV18 to TRBJ1-2; 7 bases are shared with TRBD1. Germline assignment: CDR1 KGHSH and CDR2 LQKENI. V trimming: 2 bases; J trimming: 5 bases; junction bases outside the gene matches: 8. This CDR3 region has 15 residues. CDR3 amino acids: CASSPIPQGGYGYTF. The CDR3 coding sequence is TGTGCCAGCTCACCAATCCCCCAGGGGGGGTATGGCTACACCTTC.

This clone was observed a handful of times. The rearrangement links TRBV5-1 to TRBJ1-2, with no clear D. Germline V lookup: CDR1 SGHRS, CDR2 YFSETQ. The CDR3 extends over 13 amino acids. Trimming removed 1 base from V and 0 bases from J, with 4 bases in between. CDR3 residues: CASSLISNYGYTF. In DNA, the CDR3 is TGCGCCAGCAGCTTGATCTCTAACTATGGCTACACCTTC.

The chain has TRBV29-1 and TRBJ1-4; D is unresolved. Germline-derived CDR1 and CDR2 are SQVTM and ANQGSEA. V gave up 4 bases and J gave up 5 bases, with 11 bases separating them. CDR3 length: 13 residues. For the CDR3, the DNA is TGCAGCGTTGGTAGTCAGAAAAATGAAAAACTGTTTTTT. Amino acid sequence: CSVGSQKNEKLFF.

Here the CDR3 reads CASSISTPRLELFF. The CDR3 DNA follows: TGTGCCAGTAGTATCTCGACCCCCCGTTTGGAACTGTTTTTT. The V and J genes are TRBV19 and TRBJ1-4; no firm D call. Germline loops: CDR1 LNHDA, CDR2 SQIVND (reference sequence). Deletions cut 3 bases from V and 12 bases from J, with 17 bases between. The CDR3 runs to 14 residues.

The chain links TRBV9 to TRBJ1-3; D unclear. The CDR3 loop spans 15 amino acids. Germline loops: CDR1 SGDLS, CDR2 YYNGEE. V lost 1 base and J 3 bases, leaving 11 bases between the germline ends. The CDR3 here is CASSVTAGVGNTIYF. The CDR3 coding sequence is TGTGCCAGCAGCGTAACAGCTGGGGTTGGAAACACCATATATTTT. The full variable domain, completed using reference TRBV9 and TRBJ1-3, is DSGVTQTPKHLITATGQRVTLRCSPRSGDLSVYWYQQSLDQGLQFLIQYYNGEERAKGNILERFSAQQFPDLHSELNLSSLELGDSALYFCASSVTAGVGNTIYFGEGSWLTVV.

The chain is built from TRBV5-6 and TRBJ2-2; D is undetermined. With 0 bases removed from V and 3 bases from J, the gap between germline ends came to 6 bases. CDR1 SGHDT and CDR2 YYEEEE come from the germline V gene. The CDR3 contains 14 residues. CDR3 residues: CASSLGAYTGELFF. CDR3 in DNA: TGTGCCAGCAGCTTGGGAGCCTACACCGGGGAGCTGTTTTTT.

The rearrangement joins TRBV29-1 to TRBJ1-6; D call uncertain. This CDR3 has 16 residues. In germline, CDR1 is SQVTM, CDR2 ANQGSEA. Trimming removed 0 bases at V and 13 bases at J, with 22 bases between. The chain's CDR3 is CSVEDLYRVSLYPLHF. DNA for the CDR3: TGCAGCGTTGAAGATCTCTATCGTGTAAGCTTGTACCCCCTCCACTTT.

The genes are TRBV9 and TRBJ2-1; D perhaps matches TRBD2 (5 bases). V lost 6 bases, J lost 5 bases, and 15 bases lay in between. The CDR3 has 14 amino acids. CDR1 and CDR2 (germline): SGDLS, YYNGEE. The CDR3 region has the DNA TGTGCCAGCAACACCGTAGACTACCACAATGAGCAGTTCTTC. Its protein is CASNTVDYHNEQFF.